This T cell receptor beta chain was recovered during a study of T cell responses to AZD1222 COVID-19 vaccine. Turning to this clone: Its specificity is not known.

Profiling relied on immunoSEQ multiplex PCR, and the TCRdb table lists in-frame clones only, not all of them. The sample holds 110,000 or so clones, around 85% seen once. Study-level results: It should be noted that donors were predominantly white British and more often female, and clonal diversity was possibly underestimated.

The CDR3 sequence is 17 residues long. Germline V lookup: CDR1 SGHRS, CDR2 YFSETQ. Trimming took 4 bases from V and 0 from J; bases not matched to a gene: 7. The chain carries TRBV5-1 and TRBJ2-7; TRBD2 matches at 13 bases. The TCR originated in an adult in good health. Here the sequenced sample was peripheral blood, taken on day 0 of AZD1222 vaccination. Written as DNA, the CDR3 is TGCGCCAGCAGCCGACTAGCGGGGGGCCAGAGCTCCTACGAGCAGTACTTC. Its protein is CASSRLAGGQSSYEQYF.